This T cell receptor (beta chain) stems from a study of identical twins. Whole-study results and caveats: Excess twin sharing in beta out-of-frame sequences was weaker.

This clonotype was seen more than once but under ten times. No antigen is known for it. TCRdb used MiXCR to reprocess the 5' RACE reads, holding one entry per CDR3 protein. This table holds some 330,000 distinct CDR3 sequences, about 10% found once. The ends were cut back, 4 bases at V and 1 base at J, with 26 bases in the middle. Germline CDR1 and CDR2: SQVTM and ANQGSEA. CDR3 length: 18 residues. This TCR was sampled from a woman aged 50 to 65 in good health. The sample consisted of naive T cells sorted from blood. The chain couples TRBV29-1 to TRBJ2-7; D perhaps matches TRBD2 (6 bases). The CDR3: CSVVGEDGDFEGSYEQYF. The CDR3 coding sequence is TGCAGCGTTGTGGGGGAAGATGGGGACTTCGAGGGTTCCTACGAGCAGTACTTC.